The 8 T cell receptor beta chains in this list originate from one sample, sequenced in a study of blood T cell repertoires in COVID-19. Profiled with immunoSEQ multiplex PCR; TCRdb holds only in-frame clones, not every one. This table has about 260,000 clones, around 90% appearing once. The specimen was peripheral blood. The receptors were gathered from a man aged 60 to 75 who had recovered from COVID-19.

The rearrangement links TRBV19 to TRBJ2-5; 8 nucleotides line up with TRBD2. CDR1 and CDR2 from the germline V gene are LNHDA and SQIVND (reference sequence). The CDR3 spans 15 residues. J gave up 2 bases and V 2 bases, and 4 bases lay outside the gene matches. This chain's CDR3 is CASSIRIAGQETQYF. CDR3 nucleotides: TGTGCCAGTAGTATACGAATAGCGGGGCAAGAGACCCAGTACTTC.

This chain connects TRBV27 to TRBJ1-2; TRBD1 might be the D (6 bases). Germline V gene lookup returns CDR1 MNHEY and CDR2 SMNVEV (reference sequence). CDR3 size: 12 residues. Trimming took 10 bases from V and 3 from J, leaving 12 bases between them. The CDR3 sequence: CATRGSHYGYTF. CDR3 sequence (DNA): TGTGCCACAAGGGGGTCCCACTATGGCTACACCTTC.

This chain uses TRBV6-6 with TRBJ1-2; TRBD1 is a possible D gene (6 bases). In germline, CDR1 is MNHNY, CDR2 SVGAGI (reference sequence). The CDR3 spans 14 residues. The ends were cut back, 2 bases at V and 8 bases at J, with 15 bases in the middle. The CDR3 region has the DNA TGTGCCAGCAGTTACCCCCAGGGGATTTGGGGCTACACCTTC. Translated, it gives CASSYPQGIWGYTF.

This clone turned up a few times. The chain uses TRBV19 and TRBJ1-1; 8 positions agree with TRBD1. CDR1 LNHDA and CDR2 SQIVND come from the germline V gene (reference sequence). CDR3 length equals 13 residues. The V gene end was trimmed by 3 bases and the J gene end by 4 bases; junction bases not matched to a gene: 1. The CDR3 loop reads CASSMTGVTEAFF. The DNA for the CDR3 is TGTGCCAGTAGTATGACAGGGGTCACTGAAGCTTTCTTT.

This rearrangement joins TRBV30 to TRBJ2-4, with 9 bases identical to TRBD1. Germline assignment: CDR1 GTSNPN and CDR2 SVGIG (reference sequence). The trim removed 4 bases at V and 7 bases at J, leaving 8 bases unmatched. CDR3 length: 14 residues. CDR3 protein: CAWNYAGTGNIQYF. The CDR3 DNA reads TGTGCCTGGAATTACGCCGGGACAGGGAACATTCAGTACTTC. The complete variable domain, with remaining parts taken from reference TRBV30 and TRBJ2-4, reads SQTIHQWPATLVQPVGSPLSLECTVEGTSNPNLYWYRQAAGRGLQLLFYSVGIGQISSEVPQNLSASRPQDRQFILSSKKLLLSDSGFYLCAWNYAGTGNIQYFGAGTRLSVL.

The CDR3 sequence: CASSLTRDEQFF. CDR3 nucleotide sequence: TGTGCCAGCAGCTTAACCCGGGATGAGCAGTTCTTC. This chain connects TRBV7-3 to TRBJ2-1; no definite D call. V was cut by 0 bases and J by 8 bases, with 5 bases left in between. Per germline, CDR1 SGHTA and CDR2 FQGTGA. This CDR3 comprises 12 residues.

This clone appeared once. The CDR3 DNA reads TGTGCCAGCAGCTCAAGAGGACTAGCGGGGGGTCCAGATACGCAGTATTTT. Protein: CASSSRGLAGGPDTQYF. This chain links TRBV11-2 with TRBJ2-3, with 14 bases aligning to TRBD2. Germline CDR1 and CDR2: SGHAT and FQNNGV. V was pared by 4 bases and J by 4 bases, with 7 bases of the junction left unmatched. The CDR3 contains 17 residues.

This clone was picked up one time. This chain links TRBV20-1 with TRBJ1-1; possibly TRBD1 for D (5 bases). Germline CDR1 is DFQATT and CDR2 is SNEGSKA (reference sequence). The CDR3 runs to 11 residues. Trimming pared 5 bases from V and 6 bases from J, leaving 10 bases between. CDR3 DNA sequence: TGCAGTGCTTCCGACAGATCTGAAGCTTTCTTT. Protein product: CSASDRSEAFF.